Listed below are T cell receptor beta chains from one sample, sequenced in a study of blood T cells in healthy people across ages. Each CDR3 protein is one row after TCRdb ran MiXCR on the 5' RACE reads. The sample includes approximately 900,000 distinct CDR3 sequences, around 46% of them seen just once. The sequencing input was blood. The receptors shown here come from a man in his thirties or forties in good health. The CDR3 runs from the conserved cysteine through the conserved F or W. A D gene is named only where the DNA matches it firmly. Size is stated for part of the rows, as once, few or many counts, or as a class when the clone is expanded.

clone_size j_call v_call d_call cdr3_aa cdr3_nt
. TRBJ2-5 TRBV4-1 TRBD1 CASSQWGQGRKTQYF TGCGCCAGCAGCCAATGGGGACAGGGTAGGAAGACCCAGTACTTC
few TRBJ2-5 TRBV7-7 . CASSLEGKTQYF TGTGCTAGCAGCTTAGAGGGAAAGACCCAGTACTTC
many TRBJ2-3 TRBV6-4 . CASSGGAGTEGDTQYF TGTGCCAGCAGTGGAGGGGCAGGGACGGAAGGAGATACGCAGTATTTT
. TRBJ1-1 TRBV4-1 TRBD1 CASSRAGGTEAFF TGCGCCAGCAGCCGAGCAGGGGGGACTGAAGCTTTCTTT
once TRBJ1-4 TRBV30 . CAWSPSSNEKLFF TGTGCCTGGAGTCCCTCATCTAATGAAAAACTGTTTTTT
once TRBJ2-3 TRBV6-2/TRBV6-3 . CASSYEWSTDTQYF TGTGCCAGCAGTTACGAATGGAGCACAGATACGCAGTATTTT
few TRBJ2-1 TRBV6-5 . CASHGVNEQFF TGTGCCAGCCATGGGGTCAATGAGCAGTTCTTC
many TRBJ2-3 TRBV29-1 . CSVEHATSTDTQYF TGCAGCGTGGAGCACGCCACTAGCACAGATACGCAGTATTTT
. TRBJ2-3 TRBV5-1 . CASSPPMAGAGPHTQYF TGCGCCAGCAGCCCCCCGATGGCGGGGGCTGGTCCCCATACGCAGTATTTT
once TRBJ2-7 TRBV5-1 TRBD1 CASSDPGQGLNEQYF TGCGCCAGCAGCGATCCGGGACAGGGGTTAAACGAGCAGTACTTC
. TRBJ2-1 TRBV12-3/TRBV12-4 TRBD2 CASSLVKRGGGNEQFF TGTGCCAGCAGTTTAGTTAAGCGGGGGGGCGGCAATGAGCAGTTCTTC
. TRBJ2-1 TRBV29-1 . CSGLAASYNEQFF TGCAGCGGCTTAGCGGCCTCCTACAATGAGCAGTTCTTC
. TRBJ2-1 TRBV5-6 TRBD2 CASSPWGGNEQFF TGTGCCAGCAGCCCTTGGGGGGGTAATGAGCAGTTCTTC
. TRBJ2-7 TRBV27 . CASSLRHEQYF TGTGCCAGCAGTCTGAGACATGAGCAGTACTTC
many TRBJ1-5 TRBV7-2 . CASSLEIGQPQHF TGTGCCAGCAGCTTAGAGATCGGCCAGCCCCAGCATTTT
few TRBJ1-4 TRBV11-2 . CASSPRTANEKLFF TGTGCCAGCAGCCCCCGCACAGCGAATGAAAAACTGTTTTTT
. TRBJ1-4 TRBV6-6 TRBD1 CASREQGRNEKLFF TGTGCCAGCAGAGAACAGGGGCGGAATGAAAAACTGTTTTTT
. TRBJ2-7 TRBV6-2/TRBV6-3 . CASSLRQGLRKGYEQYF TGTGCCAGCAGCCTCCGGCAGGGGTTGAGGAAGGGCTACGAGCAGTACTTC
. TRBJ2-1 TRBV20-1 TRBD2 CSARAGGPNNEQFF TGCAGTGCTAGAGCGGGGGGGCCCAACAATGAGCAGTTCTTC
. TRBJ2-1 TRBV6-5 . CASTQTLCGGEEQFF TGTGCCAGCACCCAGACCCTTTGTGGGGGCGAGGAGCAGTTCTTC
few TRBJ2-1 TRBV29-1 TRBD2 CSVSRGDYNEQFF TGCAGCGTATCCCGGGGGGACTACAATGAGCAGTTCTTC
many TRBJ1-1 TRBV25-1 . CASRIFRGGEAFF TGTGCCAGCAGGATTTTCAGGGGCGGAGAAGCTTTCTTT
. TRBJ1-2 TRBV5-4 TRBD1 CASSLGWTGDYGYTF TGTGCCAGCAGCTTGGGGTGGACAGGCGACTATGGCTACACCTTC
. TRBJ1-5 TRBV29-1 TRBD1 CCVLEGTGALLGNQPQHF TGCTGCGTCTTGGAGGGGACAGGGGCCCTTTTGGGCAATCAGCCCCAGCATTTT
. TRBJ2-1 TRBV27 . CASSPHKREYNEQFF TGTGCCAGCAGTCCTCACAAAAGGGAGTACAATGAGCAGTTCTTC
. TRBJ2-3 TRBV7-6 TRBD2 CASSEAGTSGRYF TGTGCCAGCAGCGAAGCCGGGACTAGTGGGCGGTATTTT
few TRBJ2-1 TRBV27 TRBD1 CASGGQGGRDNEQFF TGTGCCAGCGGAGGACAGGGGGGGAGGGACAATGAGCAGTTCTTC
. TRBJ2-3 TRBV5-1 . CASSVEYTDTQYF TGCGCCAGCAGCGTGGAATATACAGATACGCAGTATTTT
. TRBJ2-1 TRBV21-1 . CASSKVQQFF TGTGCCAGCAGCAAAGTCCAGCAGTTCTTC
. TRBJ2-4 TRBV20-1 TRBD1 CSARIQGVAKNIQYF TGCAGTGCTAGAATTCAGGGGGTAGCCAAAAACATTCAGTACTTC
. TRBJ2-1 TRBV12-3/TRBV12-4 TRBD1 CASSSLDRGPNNEQFF TGTGCCAGCAGTTCACTGGACAGGGGCCCTAACAATGAGCAGTTCTTC
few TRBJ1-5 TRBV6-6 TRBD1 CASRTTGRQPQHF TGTGCCAGCAGGACGACAGGGCGGCAGCCCCAGCATTTT
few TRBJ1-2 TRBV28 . CASSPGGSGRYGYTF TGTGCCAGCAGTCCAGGAGGGTCAGGGCGCTATGGCTACACCTTC
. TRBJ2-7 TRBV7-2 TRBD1 CASSSQTGTGSHEQYF TGTGCCAGCAGCTCCCAAACCGGGACAGGCTCCCACGAGCAGTACTTC
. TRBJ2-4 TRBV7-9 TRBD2 CASSRGLSGGYSKNIQYF TGTGCCAGCAGCCGCGGACTGAGCGGGGGGTACTCCAAAAACATTCAGTACTTC
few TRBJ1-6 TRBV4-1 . CASSQDYGRADSPLHF TGCGCCAGCAGCCAAGATTATGGCAGGGCAGATTCACCCCTCCACTTT
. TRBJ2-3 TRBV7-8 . CASSWGTGATGTQYF TGTGCCAGCAGCTGGGGGACTGGGGCCACAGGTACGCAGTATTTT
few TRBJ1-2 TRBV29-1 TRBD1 CSVPPGQGVTYGYTF TGCAGCGTTCCTCCCGGACAGGGGGTTACCTATGGCTACACCTTC
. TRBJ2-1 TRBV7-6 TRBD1 CASSATGVEQFF TGTGCCAGCAGCGCTACAGGGGTTGAGCAGTTCTTC
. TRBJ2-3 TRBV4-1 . CASSQKTTGSYSTDTQYF TGCGCCAGCAGCCAAAAGACTACAGGTTCCTATAGCACAGATACGCAGTATTTT
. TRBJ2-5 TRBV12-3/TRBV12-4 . CASSTTTIQYQETQYF TGTGCCAGCAGTACTACGACTATACAGTACCAAGAGACCCAGTACTTC
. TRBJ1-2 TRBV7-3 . CASSSTPEYGYTF TGTGCCAGCAGCTCCACACCCGAGTATGGCTACACCTTC
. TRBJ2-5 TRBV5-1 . CASSLEGAPQETQYF TGCGCCAGCAGCTTGGAAGGGGCGCCCCAAGAGACCCAGTACTTC
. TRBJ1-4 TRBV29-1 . CSVVAGWDEKLFF TGCAGCGTTGTCGCAGGTTGGGATGAAAAACTGTTTTTT
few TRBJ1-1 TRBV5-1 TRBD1 CASSIGTGGWGTEAFF TGCGCCAGCAGCATCGGGACAGGGGGCTGGGGCACTGAAGCTTTCTTT
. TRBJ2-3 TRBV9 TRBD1 CASSGSTGIDTQYF TGTGCCAGCAGCGGCTCGACAGGGATAGATACGCAGTATTTT
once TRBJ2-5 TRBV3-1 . CASSQGRLMVNEQYF TGTGCCAGCAGCCAAGGACGACTGATGGTGAATGAGCAGTACTTC
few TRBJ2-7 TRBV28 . CASSVVSSYEQYF TGTGCCAGCAGCGTCGTCAGTTCCTACGAGCAGTACTTC
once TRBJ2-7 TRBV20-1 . CSARDLTQGPYEQYF TGCAGTGCTAGAGATCTGACCCAGGGCCCCTACGAGCAGTACTTC
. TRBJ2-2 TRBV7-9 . CASSFATGLGGELFF TGTGCCAGCAGCTTCGCCACAGGATTGGGCGGGGAGCTGTTTTTT
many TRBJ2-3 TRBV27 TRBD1 CASSSHGQGMLDTQYF TGTGCCAGCAGTTCGCACGGACAGGGCATGCTCGATACGCAGTATTTT
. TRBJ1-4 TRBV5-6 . CASSFGGLWPNEKLFF TGTGCCAGCAGCTTTGGGGGGTTGTGGCCTAATGAAAAACTGTTTTTT
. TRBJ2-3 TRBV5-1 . CASSLVLTPLAQYF TGCGCCAGCAGCTTGGTACTAACCCCTTTGGCGCAGTATTTT
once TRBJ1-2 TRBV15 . CATSRDATAYGYTF TGTGCCACCAGCAGAGATGCCACTGCCTATGGCTACACCTTC
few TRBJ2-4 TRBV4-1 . CASSQRGFLAKNIQYF TGCGCCAGCAGCCAACGAGGGTTTCTGGCCAAAAACATTCAGTACTTC
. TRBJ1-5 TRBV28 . CASKRTVSNQPQHF TGTGCCAGTAAACGGACAGTTAGCAATCAGCCCCAGCATTTT
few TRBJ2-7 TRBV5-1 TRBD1 CASSLQPTGDEQYF TGCGCCAGCAGCCTTCAGCCAACAGGGGACGAGCAGTACTTC
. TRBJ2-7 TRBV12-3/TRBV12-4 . CASSARGGGYEQYF TGTGCCAGCAGTGCCAGAGGGGGGGGGTACGAGCAGTACTTC